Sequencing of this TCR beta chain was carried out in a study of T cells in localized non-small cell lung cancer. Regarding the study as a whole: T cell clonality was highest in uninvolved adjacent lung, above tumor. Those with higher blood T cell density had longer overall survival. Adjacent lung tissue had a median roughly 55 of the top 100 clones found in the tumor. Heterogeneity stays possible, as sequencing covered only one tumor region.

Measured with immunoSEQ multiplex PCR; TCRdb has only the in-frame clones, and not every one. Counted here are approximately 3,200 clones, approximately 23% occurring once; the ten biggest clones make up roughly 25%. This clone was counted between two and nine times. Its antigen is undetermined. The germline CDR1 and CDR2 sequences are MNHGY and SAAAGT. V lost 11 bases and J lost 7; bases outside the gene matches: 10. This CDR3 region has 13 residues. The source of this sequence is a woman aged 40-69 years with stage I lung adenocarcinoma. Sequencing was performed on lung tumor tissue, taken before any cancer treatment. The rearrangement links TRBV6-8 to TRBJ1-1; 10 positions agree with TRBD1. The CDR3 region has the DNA TGTGCCGCCAGACAGGGGGCGCCTAGTGAAGCTTTCTTT. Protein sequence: CAARQGAPSEAFF.